The rows below give T cell receptor beta chains drawn from one sample of a study of T-cell memory formation after mild COVID-19. TCRdb called the 5' RACE reads again in MiXCR, with one record for every CDR3 protein. The sample has about 290,000 distinct CDR3 sequences, 15% to 20% seen once; the top ten hold roughly 23%. Sequencing was done on a sample of PBMCs or a T cell subset sorted from them (not recorded which). These receptors came from a man between 18 and 29 years old who had mild COVID-19 (a few samples of this study predate the infection). Cell type and time point are not known. CDR3s include the opening cysteine and the closing phenylalanine or tryptophan. A D gene is named only where the DNA matches it firmly. Size values are once, few and many counts, or a class for expanded clones, and some rows have none.

TRBJ2-6,.,.,TRBV12-3/TRBV12-4,CASRKTLLASGANVLTF,TGTGCCAGCAGGAAGACGCTACTGGCGTCTGGGGCCAACGTCCTGACTTTC
TRBJ2-1,few,.,TRBV7-6,CASSLSSMGNEQFF,TGTGCCAGCAGCTTATCATCAATGGGCAATGAGCAGTTCTTC
TRBJ2-5,.,TRBD2,TRBV3-1,CASSTGTSWQETQYF,TGTGCCAGCAGCACCGGGACTAGCTGGCAAGAGACCCAGTACTTC
TRBJ1-4,few,.,TRBV3-1,CASSQGILATNEKLFF,TGTGCCAGCAGCCAAGGGATCCTTGCAACTAATGAAAAACTGTTTTTT
TRBJ1-1,few,.,TRBV7-9,CASSSGIANTEAFF,TGTGCCAGCAGTTCAGGGATCGCGAACACTGAAGCTTTCTTT
TRBJ2-3,.,.,TRBV5-6,CASTPSGGWTDTQYF,TGTGCCAGCACCCCCTCTGGGGGATGGACAGATACGCAGTATTTT
TRBJ1-2,.,TRBD1,TRBV5-4,CASRGRDRGVSYGYTF,TGTGCCAGCAGGGGAAGGGACAGGGGCGTGAGCTATGGCTACACCTTC
TRBJ1-2,few,TRBD1,TRBV7-9,CASSPWRQGTNYGYTF,TGTGCCAGCAGCCCATGGAGACAGGGGACTAACTATGGCTACACCTTC
TRBJ1-6,.,TRBD1,TRBV7-2,CASSPGDRVGSPLHF,TGTGCCAGCAGCCCCGGAGACAGGGTTGGTTCACCCCTCCACTTT
TRBJ2-3,many,.,TRBV7-3,CASSFWGSSTDTQYF,TGTGCCAGCAGTTTTTGGGGGTCTAGCACAGATACGCAGTATTTT
TRBJ1-2,.,.,TRBV20-1,CSASLQGSNYGYTF,TGCAGTGCTAGCCTACAGGGCTCGAACTATGGCTACACCTTC
TRBJ1-1,.,.,TRBV6-5,CASMTRQQSTEAFF,TGTGCCAGCATGACCCGACAGCAGTCCACTGAAGCTTTCTTT
TRBJ2-5,few,.,TRBV4-1,CASSLTLIETQYF,TGCGCCAGCAGCCTCACATTGATAGAGACCCAGTACTTC
TRBJ2-7,few,.,TRBV27,CASSPDRRSYEQYF,TGTGCCAGCAGCCCTGACAGGAGAAGCTACGAGCAGTACTTC
TRBJ1-4,few,.,TRBV4-3,CASSQDRGSNGEKLFF,TGCGCCAGCAGCCAAGATAGGGGGTCCAATGGTGAAAAACTGTTTTTT
TRBJ2-5,.,TRBD1,TRBV20-1,CSATLPTGGLETQYF,TGCAGTGCTACCTTACCGACAGGGGGCCTAGAGACCCAGTACTTC
TRBJ1-2,many,.,TRBV5-1,CASSLDGGYGYTF,TGCGCCAGCAGCTTGGATGGAGGGTATGGCTACACCTTC
TRBJ2-3,.,.,TRBV20-1,CSAEARGGHRTDTQYF,TGCAGTGCCGAAGCGAGGGGGGGCCACCGCACAGATACGCAGTATTTT
TRBJ2-3,few,.,TRBV7-2,CASSQRAGRVRDTQYF,TGTGCCAGCAGCCAGAGGGCGGGCAGGGTACGAGATACGCAGTATTTT
TRBJ2-3,once,.,TRBV6-2/TRBV6-3,CASSYPGDNTQYF,TGTGCCAGCAGTTACCCCGGGGACAATACGCAGTATTTT
TRBJ2-7,few,.,TRBV5-6,CASGSTGSGEYEQYF,TGTGCCAGCGGATCCACCGGATCGGGGGAATACGAGCAGTACTTC
TRBJ1-1,many,TRBD1,TRBV7-2,CASSRRTGGEEAFF,TGTGCCAGCAGCCGGAGGACAGGGGGAGAAGAAGCTTTCTTT
TRBJ2-2,few,.,TRBV2,CASSAGIAGELFF,TGTGCCAGCAGTGCAGGGATCGCCGGGGAGCTGTTTTTT
TRBJ1-5,.,.,TRBV15,CATSREGNQPQHF,TGTGCCACCAGCAGAGAGGGGAATCAGCCCCAGCATTTT
TRBJ1-6,.,TRBD1,TRBV5-1,CASRWSGQGLSPLHF,TGCGCCAGCAGGTGGTCGGGACAGGGATTATCACCCCTCCACTTT
TRBJ2-7,.,.,TRBV5-8,CASSFGILRSGASYEQYF,TGTGCCAGCAGCTTCGGGATACTTAGGTCAGGGGCCTCCTACGAGCAGTACTTC
TRBJ2-6,few,.,TRBV10-3,CAISESSFSGANVLTF,TGTGCCATCAGTGAGAGTAGCTTCTCTGGGGCCAACGTCCTGACTTTC
TRBJ2-5,few,.,TRBV5-6,CASSLKDGEVETQYF,TGTGCCAGCAGCTTGAAGGACGGGGAGGTCGAGACCCAGTACTTC
TRBJ2-5,.,.,TRBV6-6,CATGRTGGRETQYF,TGTGCCACAGGGAGAACGGGGGGCCGGGAGACCCAGTACTTC
TRBJ2-2,few,.,TRBV13,CASSPNRLGTGELFF,TGTGCCAGCAGCCCCAACCGTCTTGGCACCGGGGAGCTGTTTTTT
TRBJ1-3,.,.,TRBV12-3/TRBV12-4,CASSPTGNTIYF,TGTGCCAGCAGCCCCACTGGAAACACCATATATTTT
TRBJ2-1,few,.,TRBV29-1,CSVTGTDSYNEQFF,TGCAGCGTTACCGGGACCGACTCTTACAATGAGCAGTTCTTC
TRBJ1-5,few,.,TRBV28,CASTHGGQPQHF,TGTGCCAGCACCCACGGGGGTCAGCCCCAGCATTTT
TRBJ2-1,.,TRBD1,TRBV7-2,CASSLQGAQDNEQFF,TGTGCCAGCAGTCTACAGGGGGCGCAGGACAATGAGCAGTTCTTC
TRBJ2-2,.,TRBD2,TRBV7-9,CASSSTSGVAGELFF,TGTGCCAGCAGCTCTACTAGCGGGGTCGCCGGGGAGCTGTTTTTT
TRBJ1-2,.,.,TRBV7-2,CASSLGFDYGYTF,TGTGCCAGCAGCTTAGGATTTGACTATGGCTACACCTTC
TRBJ1-4,.,.,TRBV7-2,CASSPIMGMGEKLFF,TGTGCCAGCAGCCCTATTATGGGGATGGGTGAAAAACTGTTTTTT
TRBJ2-7,few,TRBD1,TRBV18,CASSPGQRTLYEQYF,TGTGCCAGCTCACCGGGACAGCGAACTCTCTACGAGCAGTACTTC
TRBJ1-5,few,.,TRBV28,CASSLWNPRISYNQPQHF,TGTGCCAGCAGTTTATGGAATCCCAGGATCAGCTACAATCAGCCCCAGCATTTT
TRBJ2-1,.,.,TRBV12-5,CASGQYNEQFF,TGTGCTAGTGGGCAGTACAATGAGCAGTTCTTC
TRBJ2-7,many,.,TRBV12-3/TRBV12-4,CASSFRQISYEQYF,TGTGCCAGCAGTTTTCGACAGATATCCTACGAGCAGTACTTC
TRBJ2-2,.,.,TRBV4-1,CASSLQLPENTGELFF,TGCGCCAGCAGCCTCCAGTTACCGGAGAACACCGGGGAGCTGTTTTTT
TRBJ1-2,few,.,TRBV29-1,CSAAGKGNYGYTF,TGCAGCGCCGCGGGCAAGGGAAACTATGGCTACACCTTC
TRBJ1-2,.,.,TRBV6-1,CASSPGLLRYTF,TGTGCCAGCTCCCCAGGGCTCCTCCGCTACACCTTC
TRBJ1-1,.,.,TRBV7-9,CASSTIVGGTEAFF,TGTGCCAGCAGCACGATTGTGGGGGGCACTGAAGCTTTCTTT
TRBJ2-1,few,.,TRBV12-3/TRBV12-4,CASSFQGAGNEQFF,TGTGCCAGCAGTTTCCAGGGAGCTGGCAATGAGCAGTTCTTC
TRBJ1-1,few,.,TRBV4-3,CASSQDLVGVTEAFF,TGCGCCAGCAGCCAAGATCTTGTGGGGGTCACTGAAGCTTTCTTT
TRBJ1-2,.,.,TRBV11-2,CASSSLQGGYGYTF,TGTGCCAGCAGCTCGTTACAGGGAGGCTATGGCTACACCTTC
TRBJ1-1,.,TRBD1,TRBV5-1,CASRRGQGNTEAFF,TGCGCCAGCAGACGAGGACAGGGGAACACTGAAGCTTTCTTT
TRBJ2-5,.,.,TRBV25-1,CASSVQTPLTGQETQYF,TGTGCCAGCAGTGTTCAAACCCCCCTTACAGGCCAAGAGACCCAGTACTTC
TRBJ1-4,.,.,TRBV24-1,CATSGGEKLFF,TGTGCCACCAGTGGGGGTGAAAAACTGTTTTTT
TRBJ2-3,few,.,TRBV24-1,CATSDFGTDTQYF,TGTGCCACCAGTGATTTCGGCACAGATACGCAGTATTTT
TRBJ2-3,few,.,TRBV28,CASSLLPGGRTDTQYF,TGTGCCAGCAGCCTGCTACCTGGCGGGCGCACAGATACGCAGTATTTT
TRBJ2-3,.,TRBD2,TRBV20-1,CSALRSAGGSDTQYF,TGCAGTGCCCTCAGGTCAGCGGGGGGGTCAGATACGCAGTATTTT
TRBJ2-7,.,TRBD1,TRBV19,CASSIVTGGFYEQYF,TGTGCCAGTAGTATAGTAACAGGGGGCTTCTACGAGCAGTACTTC
TRBJ2-7,few,TRBD1,TRBV27,CASSPLGTAAWEQYF,TGTGCCAGCAGCCCCCTGGGGACAGCCGCTTGGGAGCAGTACTTC
TRBJ1-5,few,TRBD1,TRBV7-2,CASSPPGTGRNQPQHF,TGTGCCAGCAGCCCTCCCGGGACAGGGCGTAATCAGCCCCAGCATTTT
TRBJ1-5,few,.,TRBV20-1,CSGQALNQPQHF,TGCAGTGGACAGGCGCTCAATCAGCCCCAGCATTTT